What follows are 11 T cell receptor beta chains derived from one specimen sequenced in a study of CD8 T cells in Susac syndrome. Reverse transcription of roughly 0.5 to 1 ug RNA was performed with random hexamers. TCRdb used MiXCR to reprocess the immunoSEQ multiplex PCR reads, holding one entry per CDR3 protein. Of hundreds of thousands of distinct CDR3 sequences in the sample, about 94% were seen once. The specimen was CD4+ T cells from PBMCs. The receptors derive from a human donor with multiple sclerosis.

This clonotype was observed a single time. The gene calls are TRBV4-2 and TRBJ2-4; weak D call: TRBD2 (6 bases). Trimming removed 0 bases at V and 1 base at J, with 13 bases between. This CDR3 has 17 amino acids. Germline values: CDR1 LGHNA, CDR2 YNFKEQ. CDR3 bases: TGTGCCAGCAGCCAAGATCGGGGGTGGATGGCCAAAAACATTCAGTACTTC. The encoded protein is CASSQDRGWMAKNIQYF.

The CDR3 region is CASSPPGRKLGLNTEAFF. The CDR3 DNA is TGTGCCAGCTCACCACCGGGGCGGAAGTTAGGACTGAACACTGAAGCTTTCTTT. This sequence joins TRBV18 and TRBJ1-1; perhaps TRBD1 as D (5 bases). V was trimmed by 0 bases and J by 0 bases, leaving 17 bases between them. CDR1 is KGHSH and CDR2 is LQKENI in the germline V gene. The CDR3 has 18 residues.

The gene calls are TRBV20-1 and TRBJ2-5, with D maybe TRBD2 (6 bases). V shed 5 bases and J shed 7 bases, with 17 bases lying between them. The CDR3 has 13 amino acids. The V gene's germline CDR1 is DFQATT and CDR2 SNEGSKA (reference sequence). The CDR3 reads CSADRGVVGTQYF. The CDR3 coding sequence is TGCAGTGCTGACCGCGGGGTCGTGGGGACCCAGTACTTC.

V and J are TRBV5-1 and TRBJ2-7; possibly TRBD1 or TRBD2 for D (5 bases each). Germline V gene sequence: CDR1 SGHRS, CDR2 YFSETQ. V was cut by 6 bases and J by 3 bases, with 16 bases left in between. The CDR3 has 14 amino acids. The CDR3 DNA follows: TGCGCCAGCAAGGCCTTGGGACGGAACTACGAGCAGTACTTC. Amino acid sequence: CASKALGRNYEQYF.

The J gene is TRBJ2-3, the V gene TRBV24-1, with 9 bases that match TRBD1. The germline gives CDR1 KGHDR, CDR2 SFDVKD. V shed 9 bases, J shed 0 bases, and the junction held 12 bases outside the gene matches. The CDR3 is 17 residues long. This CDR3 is CATGTGMFRSSTDTQYF. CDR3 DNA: TGTGCCACCGGGACAGGGATGTTCCGCTCTAGCACAGATACGCAGTATTTT.

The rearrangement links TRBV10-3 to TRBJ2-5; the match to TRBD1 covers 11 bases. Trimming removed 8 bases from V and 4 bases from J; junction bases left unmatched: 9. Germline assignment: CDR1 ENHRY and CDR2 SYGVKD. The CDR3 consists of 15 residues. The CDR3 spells CAIRRGQGEGETQYF. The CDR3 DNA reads TGTGCCATCCGACGGGGACAGGGGGAAGGAGAGACCCAGTACTTC.

This CDR3 reads CASSEGAPIQYF. The CDR3 nucleotides read TGTGCCAGCAGTGAGGGTGCCCCCATTCAGTATTTT. The chain combines TRBV25-1 with TRBJ2-3, with D unclear. V lost 3 bases to trimming and J lost 12 bases, with 13 bases between them. This CDR3 contains 12 residues. The germline gives CDR1 MGHDK, CDR2 SYGVNS.

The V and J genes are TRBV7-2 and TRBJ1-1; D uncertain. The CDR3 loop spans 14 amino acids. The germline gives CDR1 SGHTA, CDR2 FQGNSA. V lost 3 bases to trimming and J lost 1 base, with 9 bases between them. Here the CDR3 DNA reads TGTGCCAGCAGCTTGGTTTTACCGAACACTGAAGCTTTCTTT. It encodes CASSLVLPNTEAFF.

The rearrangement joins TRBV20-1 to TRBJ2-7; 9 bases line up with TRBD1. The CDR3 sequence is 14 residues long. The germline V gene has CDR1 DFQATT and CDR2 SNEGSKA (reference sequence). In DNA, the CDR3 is TGCAGCGCCTTTTCCGGACAGGGGATTGACGAGCAGTACTTC. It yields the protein CSAFSGQGIDEQYF.

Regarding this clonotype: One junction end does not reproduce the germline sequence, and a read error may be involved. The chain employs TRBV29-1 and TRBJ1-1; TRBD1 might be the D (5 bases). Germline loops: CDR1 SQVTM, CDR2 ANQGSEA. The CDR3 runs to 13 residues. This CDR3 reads CSVVGEGVTEVFF. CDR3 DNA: TGCAGCGTTGTGGGAGAAGGGGTGACTGAAGTTTTCTTT.

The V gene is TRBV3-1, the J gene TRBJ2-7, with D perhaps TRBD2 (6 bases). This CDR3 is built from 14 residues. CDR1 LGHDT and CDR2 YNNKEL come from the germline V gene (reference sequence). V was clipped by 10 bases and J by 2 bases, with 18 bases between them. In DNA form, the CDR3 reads TGTGCCACCACGGGGCGGGGCCCAACCTACGAGCAGTACTTC. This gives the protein CATTGRGPTYEQYF.